A few counts support the clone carrying this T cell receptor delta chain. Since a far larger clone is one base different, this is likely a read error. At the DNA level, this CDR3 is encoded by other sequences in the same sample as well. Each sorted gammadelta sample had TRG and TRD chains sequenced. TCRdb reanalysed the multiplex PCR reads via CATT. Of over 45,000 delta-chain clones listed, 1.6% are singletons. Bulk repertoires came from Vgamma9/Vdelta2+ or Vdelta2-negative gammadelta T cells flow-sorted from PBMC. This entry is derived from a study of γδ T cells in repeated Plasmodium falciparum infection. At the level of the study: Age- and gender-matched Australian children served as comparison for malaria-exposed Malian children.

The CDR3 loop spans 14 amino acids. Germline values: CDR1 TSWWSYY, CDR2 QGS. The sequenced sample consisted of gamma-delta T cells from blood. The chain is built from TRDV1 and TRDJ1, with 8 bases identical to TRDD3. Germline matching of the DNA provided the J gene here, since TCRdb leaves it blank. The TCR sequence derives from a pool of human donors (malaria-infected and uninfected, not separated). CDR3 in DNA: TGCGCTCTTGGGATACGCCCCCCCGGCTCCAAACTCATCTTT. It yields the protein CALGIRPPGSKLIF.